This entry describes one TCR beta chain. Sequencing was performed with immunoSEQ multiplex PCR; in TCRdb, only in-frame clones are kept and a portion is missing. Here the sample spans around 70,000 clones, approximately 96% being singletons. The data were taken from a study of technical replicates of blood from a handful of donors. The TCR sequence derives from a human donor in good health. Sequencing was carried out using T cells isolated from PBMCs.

This CDR3 is CASSRGLANYEQFF. CDR3 DNA sequence: TGTGCCAGCAGCCGGGGACTAGCGAACTATGAGCAGTTCTTC. This rearrangement joins TRBV7-3 to TRBJ2-1, with TRBD2 matching 10 bases. Per the germline V gene, CDR1 is SGHTA and CDR2 is FQGTGA. This CDR3 has 14 amino acids. Trimming took 5 bases from V and 8 from J; bases not matched to a gene: 6.